These 26 T cell receptor beta chains came from one sample sequenced in a study of cytomegalovirus exposure and HLA in healthy donors. Researchers ran the PCR with 60 Vbeta and 13 Jbeta primers. Data came from immunoSEQ multiplex PCR; TCRdb stores just in-frame clones and leaves some out. The top ten hold approximately 1.4% of the sample, which has over 50,000 clones, about 87% seen once. Sequenced material: PBMCs. These receptors came from a man aged 18 to 30 in good health and CMV-seronegative.

The V and J genes are TRBV13 and TRBJ1-5; 11 nucleotides agree with TRBD1. The germline V gene has CDR1 PRHDT and CDR2 FYEKMQ (reference sequence). This CDR3 has 14 residues. J was trimmed by 8 bases and V by 6 bases; bases with no gene match: 6. CDR3 nucleotides: TGTGCCAGCAGTCGCGGGACAGGGGGGAAGCCCCAGCATTTT. Translation: CASSRGTGGKPQHF.

This clone was observed a few times. The chain employs TRBV6-1 and TRBJ1-5; 9 nucleotides agree with TRBD1. Germline assignment: CDR1 MNHNS and CDR2 SASEGT. The CDR3 totals 15 residues. V was clipped by 7 bases and J by 7 bases; unmatched bases: 11. The CDR3 DNA is TGTGCCAGCATCGCCGACAGGGGGTTGAACCAGCCCCAGCATTTT. Protein product: CASIADRGLNQPQHF.

The chain uses TRBV4-1 and TRBJ2-7; a possible D gene is TRBD2 (6 bases). The CDR3 runs 14 residues. Germline V lookup: CDR1 MGHRA, CDR2 YSYEKL. V lost 5 bases to trimming and J lost 5 bases, with 16 bases between them. CDR3 region: CASSTLARTDEQYF. The DNA of the CDR3 is TGCGCCAGCAGCACCCTAGCGCGTACAGACGAGCAGTACTTC.

This clone was seen only once. The V and J genes are TRBV7-2 and TRBJ1-2; 10 bases are a match to TRBD1. CDR3 size: 14 residues. The germline CDR1 and CDR2 sequences are SGHTA and FQGNSA. V trimming: 5 bases; J trimming: 4 bases; junction bases outside the gene matches: 4. The CDR3 DNA reads as TGTGCCAGCAGCCCCTGGACAGGGGGCTATGGCTACACCTTC. This sequence encodes CASSPWTGGYGYTF.

The rearrangement uses TRBV5-1 and TRBJ2-6; tentatively, D is TRBD2 (6 bases). The CDR3 contains 17 residues. Germline V CDR1 and CDR2: SGHRS, YFSETQ. The V and J ends lost 4 bases and 0 bases respectively, with 14 bases between them. The CDR3 DNA is TGCGCCAGCAGCCCGGGAGCCGGTTTCTCTGGGGCCAACGTCCTGACTTTC. Protein: CASSPGAGFSGANVLTF.

This rearrangement joins TRBV6-1 to TRBJ2-7, with 7 bases aligning to TRBD1. The ends lost 10 bases at V and 6 bases at J; junction bases unmatched: 18. CDR1 is MNHNS and CDR2 is SASEGT in the germline V gene. This CDR3 spans 15 amino acids. This CDR3 is CATYYGAKGASEQYF. The DNA of the CDR3 is TGTGCCACGTACTACGGAGCTAAGGGGGCAAGCGAGCAGTACTTC.

The V gene is TRBV7-9, the J gene TRBJ1-1; D gene uncertain. V lost 5 bases to trimming and J lost 2 bases, with 9 bases between them. The CDR3 has 13 residues. Germline V gene lookup returns CDR1 SEHNR and CDR2 FQNEAQ (reference sequence). DNA of the CDR3: TGTGCCAGCAGCATCACAGATAACACTGAAGCTTTCTTT. Its protein product is CASSITDNTEAFF.

The chain links TRBV11-2 to TRBJ2-7, with 7 bases matching TRBD1. Germline assignment: CDR1 SGHAT and CDR2 FQNNGV. This CDR3 is built from 14 residues. With V trimmed by 3 bases and J by 4 bases, 6 bases remained unmatched. Here the CDR3 reads CASSLTGKGYEQYF. Written as DNA, the CDR3 is TGTGCCAGCAGCTTGACAGGGAAGGGGTACGAGCAGTACTTC.

The rearrangement uses TRBV7-2 and TRBJ2-3; 9 bases align to TRBD1. CDR1 and CDR2 from the germline V gene are SGHTA and FQGNSA. The CDR3 consists of 15 residues. V was pared by 5 bases and J by 5 bases, with 8 bases of the junction left unmatched. The CDR3 region is CASSRGTGIVDTQYF. DNA of the CDR3: TGTGCCAGCAGCCGGGGGACAGGGATCGTAGATACGCAGTATTTT.

The chain combines TRBV21-1 with TRBJ2-7; TRBD1, the D gene given by the table, was not confirmed from the DNA. TRBV21-1 is a pseudogene locus. The CDR3 has 14 amino acids. CDR3 region: CASSRSRVRHEQYF. The CDR3 nucleotides read TGTGCCAGCAGCAGAAGCAGGGTGAGGCACGAGCAGTACTTC.

The chain recombines TRBV5-1 with TRBJ1-1; 7 bases align to TRBD1. Germline-derived CDR1 and CDR2 are SGHRS and YFSETQ. CDR3 length: 14 residues. V shed 4 bases, J shed 4 bases, and the junction held 7 bases outside the gene matches. CDR3 region: CASSQRQGLTEAFF. CDR3 bases: TGCGCCAGCAGCCAAAGACAGGGTCTCACTGAAGCTTTCTTT.

This clone was picked up one time. This chain uses TRBV2 with TRBJ1-2; 7 bases fit TRBD1. Per germline, CDR1 SNHLY and CDR2 FYNNEI. With 4 bases clipped from V and 12 bases from J, the junction kept 8 bases outside the gene matches. The CDR3 is 12 amino acids. The CDR3 loop reads CASSGDSLEDTF. In nucleotides, the CDR3 is TGTGCCAGCAGTGGGGACAGCCTTGAAGACACCTTC.

This rearrangement joins TRBV6-6 to TRBJ2-5; D is perhaps TRBD2 (5 bases). CDR3 length: 14 residues. Germline V gene data show CDR1 as MNHNY and CDR2 as SVGAGI (reference sequence). The V end lost 8 bases, the J end lost 0 bases, and 13 bases lay between the germline ends. CDR3 bases: TGTGCCAGCGGCTATGGAGGAGACCAAGAGACCCAGTACTTC. Translating gives CASGYGGDQETQYF.

The V and J genes are TRBV9 and TRBJ2-5; maybe TRBD2 (5 bases). The CDR3 totals 15 residues. Trimming pared 1 base from V and 1 base from J, leaving 11 bases between. CDR1 is SGDLS, CDR2 YYNGEE, per germline. The CDR3 is CASSVFSGLQETQYF. CDR3 DNA: TGTGCCAGCAGCGTATTTTCCGGACTCCAAGAGACCCAGTACTTC.

The chain is built from TRBV13 and TRBJ2-3; D is perhaps TRBD2 (6 bases). This CDR3 spans 13 amino acids. V was pared by 4 bases and J by 13 bases, with 18 bases between. Looked up from germline, CDR1 is PRHDT and CDR2 is FYEKMQ (reference sequence). The CDR3, as DNA: TGTGCCAGCAGCTCGACCGGGACTCCCCCTGAGTATTTT. This gives the protein CASSSTGTPPEYF.

This sequence joins TRBV11-2 and TRBJ1-1; D gene ambiguous. CDR1 SGHAT and CDR2 FQNNGV come from the germline V gene. This CDR3 is built from 16 residues. The V and J ends lost 4 bases and 0 bases respectively, with 15 bases between them. CDR3: CASSSFGEGLNTEAFF. CDR3 DNA: TGTGCCAGCAGCTCCTTTGGGGAGGGTCTGAACACTGAAGCTTTCTTT.

The sample holds one count of this clone. V and J are TRBV6-1 and TRBJ2-7, with a possible D match to TRBD1 (6 bases). Trimming took 6 bases from V and 3 from J, leaving 9 bases between them. In germline, CDR1 is MNHNS, CDR2 SASEGT. This CDR3 is 12 amino acids long. For the CDR3, the DNA is TGTGCCAGCAGATGGGACAACTACGAGCAGTACTTC. It translates to CASRWDNYEQYF.

J is TRBJ1-4 and V is TRBV29-1; no firm D call. Per germline, CDR1 SQVTM and CDR2 ANQGSEA. The CDR3 consists of 12 residues. Trimming shortened V by 6 bases and J by 3 bases, and 8 bases separated the two germline ends. The CDR3 region is CSVDQANEKLFF. CDR3 DNA sequence: TGCAGCGTAGACCAGGCTAATGAAAAACTGTTTTTT.

The chain has TRBV10-3 and TRBJ2-5; a possible D gene is TRBD1 (6 bases). Germline V CDR1 and CDR2: ENHRY, SYGVKD. The CDR3 is made up of 15 amino acids. V was clipped by 10 bases and J by 5 bases, with 23 bases between them. Written as DNA, the CDR3 is TGTGCCACCTCGTCAGGACCAGGGGAGAGGGAGACCCAGTACTTC. This translates into CATSSGPGERETQYF.

This chain links TRBV2 with TRBJ1-1, with a tentative D call TRBD1 (6 bases). Trimming removed 8 bases at V and 0 bases at J, with 10 bases between. From germline, CDR1 is SNHLY and CDR2 FYNNEI. The CDR3 is made up of 13 amino acids. The CDR3 DNA follows: TGTGCCAGCCATGGACAGCTGAACACTGAAGCTTTCTTT. It is translated as CASHGQLNTEAFF.

V usage is TRBV7-8 and J usage is TRBJ1-1, with D uncertain. Germline lookup yields CDR1 SGHVS and CDR2 FQNEAQ. The CDR3 is made up of 17 amino acids. Trimming cost V 1 base and J 4 bases, with 19 bases left between them. The CDR3 nucleotides are TGTGCCAGCAGCTTAGAATGGTATCGAGACGGACTCACTGAAGCTTTCTTT. This codes for CASSLEWYRDGLTEAFF.

V usage is TRBV6-1 and J usage is TRBJ2-5, with D possibly matching TRBD2 (6 bases). Germline V gene lookup returns CDR1 MNHNS and CDR2 SASEGT. CDR3 length: 15 amino acids. Trimming removed 4 bases at V and 4 bases at J, with 16 bases between. CDR3 protein: CASSGGWGVVETQYF. The DNA of the CDR3 is TGTGCCAGCAGTGGGGGATGGGGGGTAGTAGAGACCCAGTACTTC.

This clone was observed a few times. The chain is built from TRBV5-1 and TRBJ1-2; 9 bases map to TRBD1. This CDR3 is 18 amino acids long. Germline CDR1 reads SGHRS; CDR2 reads YFSETQ. J was trimmed by 5 bases and V by 0 bases; bases with no gene match: 14. CDR3 nucleotides: TGCGCCAGCAGCTTGGCCGGGACAGGGACGAGAGTAGGGTATGGCTACACCTTC. Translation: CASSLAGTGTRVGYGYTF.

This rearrangement joins TRBV2 to TRBJ2-1; weak D call: TRBD1 (6 bases). V lost 6 bases to trimming and J lost 6 bases, with 9 bases between them. Germline CDR1 reads SNHLY; CDR2 reads FYNNEI. CDR3 length: 12 amino acids. CDR3 sequence: CASSLGANEQFF. The DNA for the CDR3 is TGTGCCAGCAGCCTGGGGGCCAATGAGCAGTTCTTC.

This chain joins TRBV29-1 and TRBJ1-5; D is possibly TRBD1 (5 bases). The CDR3 is 12 residues long. Germline V gene data show CDR1 as SQVTM and CDR2 as ANQGSEA. DNA for the CDR3: TGCGCCTCCGGGGGTCCCAATCAGCCCCAGCATTTT. Its protein product is CASGGPNQPQHF.

In regard to this clone: The junction does not match germline at one end; this may be a read error. V is TRBV7-7 and J is TRBJ2-1; 10 bases are shared with TRBD1. Germline CDR1 and CDR2: SSHAT and FNYEAQ (reference sequence). The CDR3 contains 16 residues. The CDR3 loop is CASSLIPGQGILGQFF. The CDR3 DNA reads as TGTGCTAGCAGCTTAATTCCGGGACAGGGGATTCTTGGGCAGTTCTTC.